The next 22 T cell receptor beta chains were all read from a single sample in a study of shared clonotypes between healthy human individuals (dated by TCRdb to about 2020). CD8 naive samples were obtained by positive selection for CCR7 among CD45RO-negative cells, yielding a CD45RA+CCR7+ population from which TemRA cells were excluded. Libraries were made using the immunoSEQ multiplex PCR assay. Drawn from immuneACCESS, this table holds only the in-frame rearrangements with V and J called that TCRdb kept. Clones are partly lost; checked studies trace under half to an unresolved V gene and leave the rest unexplained. The sample data list around 560,000 clones, and around 95% of these were observed just once. Of the sample, approximately 0.11% falls within the top ten clones. Sequencing input: naive CD8+ T cells sorted from blood. Explained via the paper, the cell subset or site label denotes: CD45RA+CCR7+. Receptors were obtained from a woman aged 25 to 39 in good health.

The chain recombines TRBV7-9 with TRBJ2-7, with D possibly being TRBD1 (6 bases). The CDR3 runs to 16 residues. The V and J ends lost 4 bases and 0 bases respectively, with 16 bases between them. Germline V gene lookup returns CDR1 SEHNR and CDR2 FQNEAQ (reference sequence). Here the CDR3 reads CASSSPDRSLSYEQYF. As DNA, the CDR3 is TGTGCCAGCAGCTCACCCGACAGGTCCCTCTCCTACGAGCAGTACTTC. Full variable domain (rest looked up from reference TRBV7-9 and TRBJ2-7): DTGVSQNPRHKITKRGQNVTFRCDPISEHNRLYWYRQTLGQGPEFLTYFQNEAQLEKSRLLSDRFSAERPKGSFSTLEIQRTEQGDSAMYLCASSSPDRSLSYEQYFGPGTRLTVT.

The chain links TRBV23-1 to TRBJ1-3, with TRBD1 identical over 7 bases. TRBV23-1 is assigned to the ORF class and has an uncertain function. The V and J ends lost 0 bases and 0 bases, in that order; junction bases with no gene match: 14. This CDR3 region has 20 residues. DNA for the CDR3: TGCGCCAGCAGTCAATCAACCGGGACAGAATCTACCCACTCTGGAAACACCATATATTTT. Amino acid sequence: CASSQSTGTESTHSGNTIYF.

This rearrangement joins TRBV11-3 to TRBJ2-1, with D unclear. Germline V gene lookup returns CDR1 SGHNT and CDR2 YENEEA. Trimming took 4 bases from V and 4 from J, leaving 20 bases between them. The CDR3 contains 17 residues. The CDR3 sequence: CASSSDSFAGVYNEQFF. The CDR3 DNA reads TGTGCCAGCAGCTCTGACTCTTTTGCAGGCGTTTACAATGAGCAGTTCTTC.

The chain employs TRBV30 and TRBJ2-7, with 9 bases fitting TRBD2. J was trimmed by 3 bases and V by 4 bases; bases with no gene match: 7. In germline, CDR1 is GTSNPN, CDR2 SVGIG (reference sequence). The CDR3 length is 14 residues. CDR3 region: CAWNPGTSLYEQYF. CDR3 nucleotide sequence: TGTGCCTGGAACCCCGGGACTAGCCTCTACGAGCAGTACTTC.

This clone appeared once. The chain joins TRBV10-1 to TRBJ1-1; D gene unclear. Trimming cost V 5 bases and J 13 bases, with 20 bases left between them. The CDR3 runs 13 residues. Germline V gene lookup returns CDR1 WNHNN and CDR2 SYGVQD (reference sequence). CDR3 sequence reads: CASSNNNGPSFFF. The CDR3 DNA is TGCGCCAGCAGTAATAATAACGGACCGTCATTTTTCTTT.

The chain employs TRBV28 and TRBJ2-6; D is unclear. Germline V gives CDR1 MDHEN, CDR2 SYDVKM. The CDR3 length is 17 residues. The V and J ends lost 3 bases and 0 bases respectively, with 12 bases between them. The CDR3 here is CASSFTAVRSGANVLTF. CDR3 nucleotide sequence: TGTGCCAGCAGTTTTACAGCCGTTCGCTCTGGGGCCAACGTCCTGACTTTC. The whole variable domain, filled in from reference TRBV28 and TRBJ2-6, reads DVKVTQSSRYLVKRTGEKVFLECVQDMDHENMFWYRQDPGLGLRLIYFSYDVKMKEKGDIPEGYSVSREKKERFSLILESASTNQTSMYLCASSFTAVRSGANVLTFGAGSRLTVL.

The CDR3 reads CASSPGHLNTEAFF. For the CDR3, the DNA is TGTGCCAGCAGTCCGGGACACCTGAACACTGAAGCTTTCTTT. The genes are TRBV27 and TRBJ1-1, with D possibly matching TRBD1 (6 bases). Germline CDR1 and CDR2: MNHEY and SMNVEV (reference sequence). This CDR3 region has 14 residues. The ends were cut back, 5 bases at V and 0 bases at J, with 10 bases in the middle.

V is TRBV19 and J is TRBJ1-1, with D possibly being TRBD1 (5 bases). Trimming took off 6 bases at V and 6 bases at J, with 29 bases between the two ends. This CDR3 is built from 18 residues. Germline CDR1 LNHDA, CDR2 SQIVND (reference sequence). In DNA form, the CDR3 reads TGTGCCAGTAGGACAGAGTATCGCATCGCTAATGACCCTCCTGAAGCTTTCTTT. As protein: CASRTEYRIANDPPEAFF.

The chain combines TRBV27 with TRBJ2-7; D call uncertain. Germline loops: CDR1 MNHEY, CDR2 SMNVEV (reference sequence). This CDR3 contains 14 residues. The germline V and J ends were trimmed by 6 bases and 1 base, with 13 bases remaining between them. CDR3 protein: CASSPYGRSYEQYF. The CDR3 nucleotides read TGTGCCAGCAGCCCATACGGACGTTCCTACGAGCAGTACTTC.

The rearrangement links TRBV5-4 to TRBJ1-2, with 8 nucleotides matching TRBD1. Germline V gene lookup returns CDR1 SGHNT and CDR2 YYREEE (reference sequence). Trimming removed 8 bases from V and 4 bases from J; junction bases left unmatched: 7. The length of the CDR3 is 13 residues. The chain's CDR3 is CASSGTGGYGYTF. CDR3 bases: TGTGCCAGTTCCGGGACAGGCGGCTATGGCTACACCTTC. Looking up the rest from reference TRBV5-4 and TRBJ1-2 gives the full variable domain: ETGVTQSPTHLIKTRGQQVTLRCSSQSGHNTVSWYQQALGQGPQFIFQYYREEENGRGNFPPRFSGLQFPNYSSELNVNALELDDSALYLCASSGTGGYGYTFGSGTRLTVV.

As to this clone: A much larger clone lies one base from this, so it may be a read error. This CDR3 is also generated by other DNA sequences in the sample. The V call is TRBV13, the J call TRBJ1-2, with TRBD1 as a possible D gene (5 bases). V was clipped by 5 bases and J by 4 bases, with 11 bases between them. The germline V gene encodes CDR1 PRHDT and CDR2 FYEKMQ (reference sequence). CDR3 length: 13 amino acids. The DNA of the CDR3 is TGTGCCAGCAGCCCCGGGACCGCCTATGGCTACACCTTC. Encoded protein: CASSPGTAYGYTF. Full variable domain (outside the CDR3, taken from reference TRBV13 and TRBJ1-2): AAGVIQSPRHLIKEKRETATLKCYPIPRHDTVYWYQQGPGQDPQFLISFYEKMQSDKGSIPDRFSAQQFSDYHSELNMSSLELGDSALYFCASSPGTAYGYTFGSGTRLTVV.

The chain carries TRBV4-2 and TRBJ1-5; the D gene is possibly TRBD1 (6 bases). Germline V gene data show CDR1 as LGHNA and CDR2 as YNFKEQ. Trimming stripped 0 bases from V and 6 bases from J, with 21 bases between. The CDR3 length is 18 residues. In DNA form, the CDR3 reads TGTGCCAGCAGCCAAGAAGGGGGGCCCCTTTTAGAAACTCAGCCCCAGCATTTT. Its protein product is CASSQEGGPLLETQPQHF.

A word on this clone: The sample holds other DNA sequences that translate to the same CDR3. This chain joins TRBV9 and TRBJ2-7; possibly TRBD1 for D (5 bases). The V gene's germline CDR1 is SGDLS and CDR2 YYNGEE. V was cut by 0 bases and J by 2 bases, with 9 bases left in between. There are 14 residues in the CDR3. The CDR3 spells CASSVGQGAYEQYF. In DNA, the CDR3 is TGTGCCAGCAGCGTAGGTCAGGGCGCCTACGAGCAGTACTTC.

V and J are TRBV9 and TRBJ2-1, with a possible D match to TRBD1 (6 bases). CDR1 and CDR2 (germline): SGDLS, YYNGEE. The CDR3 is made up of 15 amino acids. The ends were cut back, 3 bases at V and 5 bases at J, with 15 bases in the middle. For the CDR3, the DNA is TGTGCCAGCAGCGCATCCGGGACACTAAACAATGAGCAGTTCTTC. It yields the protein CASSASGTLNNEQFF.

The rearrangement uses TRBV5-5 and TRBJ2-7, with 8 bases aligning to TRBD2. J lost 6 bases, V lost 0 bases, and 5 bases had no gene match. Germline V lookup: CDR1 SGHKS, CDR2 YYEKEE (reference sequence). The CDR3 extends over 14 amino acids. The DNA for the CDR3 is TGTGCCAGCAGCTTGGCGGGACTAGTCCGCGAGCAGTACTTC. This translates into CASSLAGLVREQYF.

The chain has TRBV5-4 and TRBJ2-7; tentatively, D is TRBD1 (5 bases). Germline V gene sequence: CDR1 SGHNT, CDR2 YYREEE (reference sequence). The CDR3 has 13 residues. V was shortened by 4 bases and J by 1 base, with 9 bases between the two germline ends. CDR3 sequence (DNA): TGTGCCAGCAGCCAGGGATATTCCTACGAGCAGTACTTC. This translates into CASSQGYSYEQYF.

This clone showed up just once. The V and J genes are TRBV5-6 and TRBJ2-7; D is unclear. Trimming took off 2 bases at V and 3 bases at J, with 12 bases between the two ends. CDR3 size: 14 residues. Germline lookup yields CDR1 SGHDT and CDR2 YYEEEE. In DNA form, the CDR3 reads TGTGCCAGCAGCTTCGGTCCTTCCGGCTACGAGCAGTACTTC. Its protein is CASSFGPSGYEQYF.

The J gene is TRBJ2-5, the V gene TRBV27, with D possibly called TRBD1 or TRBD2 (5 bases each). The J call may be faulty, since TRBJ2-7 better matches the DNA end. Germline V gene data show CDR1 as MNHEY and CDR2 as SMNVEV (reference sequence). The CDR3 loop spans 15 amino acids. CDR3 in amino acids: CASSSSGPAPNEQYF. DNA of the CDR3: TGTGCCAGCAGCTCCTCGGGACCCGCCCCCAACGAGCAGTACTTC.

The rearrangement links TRBV10-3 to TRBJ2-5; 11 nucleotides line up with TRBD2. With the DNA end fitting TRBJ2-7 better, the J assignment may be wrong. Germline V gives CDR1 ENHRY, CDR2 SYGVKD. The CDR3 loop spans 16 amino acids. CDR3 coding DNA: TGTGCCATCAGTGAGTCTGGGGGGACTAGCGGATACGAGCAGTACTTC. This sequence encodes CAISESGGTSGYEQYF.

The CDR3 region is CATSRANEGPLGPNTEAFF. CDR3 bases: TGTGCCACCAGCAGAGCTAACGAGGGGCCCCTTGGGCCGAACACTGAAGCTTTCTTT. The rearrangement joins TRBV15 to TRBJ1-1, with D possibly matching TRBD1 (5 bases). This CDR3 spans 19 amino acids. Germline V gene sequence: CDR1 LNHNV, CDR2 YYDKDF (reference sequence). The V end was cut by 1 base, the J end by 1 base, with 22 bases between. The whole variable domain, filled in from reference TRBV15 and TRBJ1-1, reads DAMVIQNPRYQVTQFGKPVTLSCSQTLNHNVMYWYQQKSSQAPKLLFHYYDKDFNNEADTPDNFQSRRPNTSFCFLDIRSPGLGDTAMYLCATSRANEGPLGPNTEAFFGQGTRLTVV.

The chain combines TRBV7-3 with TRBJ2-7; 9 positions match TRBD2. The V gene's germline CDR1 is SGHTA and CDR2 FQGTGA. V was pared by 2 bases and J by 2 bases, with 4 bases of the junction left unmatched. There are 15 residues in the CDR3. CDR3 sequence (DNA): TGTGCCAGCAGCTTAGTAGCGGGAGCACCCTACGAGCAGTACTTC. This codes for CASSLVAGAPYEQYF.

The chain links TRBV4-1 to TRBJ2-5; 7 bases agree with TRBD2. V lost 1 base and J lost 4; bases outside the gene matches: 6. The CDR3 is 15 amino acids. Germline V lookup: CDR1 MGHRA, CDR2 YSYEKL. CDR3 amino acids: CASSQGSGGRETQYF. CDR3 sequence (DNA): TGCGCCAGCAGCCAAGGTTCGGGGGGTAGAGAGACCCAGTACTTC.